This T cell receptor beta chain appears in the sequencing data of a study of cytomegalovirus exposure and HLA in healthy donors. Across the study: The roughly 130 validation repertoires were reported in a later analysis to have been generated on the same platform as the approximately 700 first-cohort repertoires.

Deletions cut 1 base from V and 3 bases from J, with 10 bases between. This CDR3 spans 14 amino acids. The germline CDR1 and CDR2 sequences are SEHNR and FQNEAQ (reference sequence). Clones were sequenced by immunoSEQ multiplex PCR, and TCRdb holds only the in-frame ones, with some missing. The sample carries 130,000 to 150,000 clones, 70% to 90% recorded once. About this clone: Its target is unknown.

Study results and caveats: Overall, 164 TCR beta chains were annotated as cytomegalovirus-associated. Reports showed the classifier diagnosing cytomegalovirus status with high specificity and sensitivity. A few CMV-associated chains were confirmed in vitro to be specific for CMV antigens.

V gene TRBV7-9 combines with J gene TRBJ2-7; D is possibly TRBD2 (5 bases). The sequenced material came from PBMCs. The TCR originated in a woman aged 18 to 35 in good health and CMV-seropositive. The CDR3 region is CASSLEFGGYEQYF. The CDR3 DNA is TGTGCCAGCAGCTTAGAGTTCGGAGGCTACGAGCAGTACTTC.